Following are 2 T cell receptor beta chains from one sample sequenced in a study of T cell responses to AZD1222 COVID-19 vaccine. Here immunoSEQ multiplex PCR was the method, and the copy in TCRdb shows in-frame clones only, minus some. The top ten clones hold approximately 26% of a sample with 150,000 to 200,000 clones, 88% of them seen once. The source material was peripheral blood, sampled 28 days after the second AZD1222 dose. The receptors stem from an adult who received the AZD1222 COVID-19 vaccine.

The J gene is TRBJ1-2, the V gene TRBV28, with TRBD1 as a possible D gene (6 bases). CDR3 length: 12 amino acids. The germline CDR1 and CDR2 sequences are MDHEN and SYDVKM. Trimming shortened V by 4 bases and J by 5 bases, and 8 bases separated the two germline ends. The CDR3 spells CASSSDSYGYTF. The DNA of the CDR3 is TGTGCCAGCAGTTCGGACAGTTATGGCTACACCTTC.

This clone was seen a handful of times. V is TRBV3-1 (or the pseudogene TRBV3-2) and J is TRBJ1-4; no clear D gene. In germline, CDR1 is LGHDT, CDR2 YNNKEL (reference sequence). The V gene lost 5 bases and the J gene lost 7 bases, with 20 bases spanning the gap. The CDR3 is 16 residues long. CDR3 region: CASSGRALAVGEKLFF. CDR3 coding DNA: TGTGCCAGCAGCGGTCGGGCTCTGGCGGTGGGTGAAAAACTGTTTTTT.